This passage covers 6 T cell receptor beta chains from one sample sequenced in a study of human T cells and chemical hapten exposure. TCRdb ran MiXCR on the RACE reads and lists one entry per CDR3 protein. This table has 200,000 to 300,000 distinct CDR3 sequences, about 8.1% appearing once. The time point here: pre-sensitization, week 0. As for treatment: therapeutic diphenylcyclopropenone sensitization with weekly scalp DPC. Specimen: whole blood, collected in connection with sensitization to the hapten diphenylcyclopropenone (DPC). These receptors were taken from a woman between 40 and 55 years old with alopecia areata. Some clones in this sample may be carry-over from other donors' samples.

This clonotype was found many times. This chain connects TRBV4-1 to TRBJ1-1; tentative D call: TRBD1 (5 bases). This CDR3 has 14 amino acids. Germline CDR1 reads MGHRA; CDR2 reads YSYEKL. Trimming stripped 4 bases from V and 6 bases from J, with 15 bases between. This CDR3 reads CASSPLRDLAEAFF. DNA for the CDR3: TGCGCCAGCAGCCCCCTCCGGGACTTAGCTGAAGCTTTCTTT.

This clonotype was observed many times. For the CDR3, the DNA is TGTGCCAGCAGCCCCCGAGCAGATTACTACAATGAGCAGTTCTTC. Its translation: CASSPRADYYNEQFF. The V and J genes are TRBV7-2 and TRBJ2-1, with D uncertain. Per germline, CDR1 SGHTA and CDR2 FQGNSA. This CDR3 has 15 amino acids. V was pared by 5 bases and J by 3 bases, with 14 bases between.

This clonotype came up a few times. This chain uses TRBV7-3 with TRBJ2-1; perhaps TRBD1 as D (8 bases). The ends were cut back, 2 bases at V and 7 bases at J, with 24 bases in the middle. Germline V gene sequence: CDR1 SGHTA, CDR2 FQGTGA. The CDR3 covers 18 residues. The CDR3 DNA reads as TGTGCCAGCAGCTTAGGACAGGGACGACGGACTAGGGAGAATGAGCAGTTCTTC. Translation: CASSLGQGRRTRENEQFF.

The V call is TRBV28, the J call TRBJ2-5; TRBD1 agrees at 10 bases. CDR1 is MDHEN, CDR2 SYDVKM, per germline. This CDR3 comprises 14 residues. V was pared by 6 bases and J by 2 bases, with 3 bases of the junction left unmatched. The CDR3 sequence: CASRRTGGQETQYF. As DNA, the CDR3 is TGTGCCAGCAGACGGACAGGGGGGCAAGAGACCCAGTACTTC.

This clonotype has a handful of counts. The chain joins TRBV7-2 to TRBJ2-6, with D possibly matching TRBD1 (6 bases). The CDR3 sequence is 16 residues long. CDR1 is SGHTA, CDR2 FQGNSA, per germline. V was pared by 6 bases and J by 0 bases, with 12 bases between. The DNA of the CDR3 is TGTGCCAGCAGTTATATAGGGGGCTCTGGGGCCAACGTCCTGACTTTC. Its protein is CASSYIGGSGANVLTF.

This clonotype was counted ten times or more. The chain combines TRBV28 with TRBJ2-1, with a weak D call TRBD1 (5 bases). The CDR3 totals 14 residues. Looked up from germline, CDR1 is MDHEN and CDR2 is SYDVKM. V was cut by 3 bases and J by 8 bases, with 14 bases left in between. This chain's CDR3 is CASSFHSKGDEQFF. Here the CDR3 DNA reads TGTGCCAGCAGTTTCCACTCTAAAGGGGATGAGCAGTTCTTC.